The source of this T cell receptor (beta chain) is a study of spatial heterogeneity in lung cancer. The table lists this clonotype with many counts. Antigen unknown. The CDR3 consists of 13 residues. V lost 8 bases and J lost 2, with 11 bases in between. Germline V gives CDR1 SGHAT, CDR2 FQNNGV. TCRdb analysed the 5' RACE reads with MiXCR anew, one entry per CDR3 protein. This sample has roughly 5,100 distinct CDR3 sequences, with approximately 13% found just once. Study-wide results and limits: Counts of expanded alpha and beta TCRs within tumors tracked the tumor nonsynonymous mutation count.

Described time point: sample taken at primary tumor resection. V gene TRBV11-2 combines with J gene TRBJ2-3; D ambiguous. Sample: lung tumor tissue, taken at surgery. This sequence originates from a male donor with early-stage non-small cell lung cancer. The CDR3 nucleotides read TGTGCCAGCGGAAGACTCAACACAGATACGCAGTATTTT. This encodes CASGRLNTDTQYF.